These T cell receptor beta chains were read from a single sample in a study of T-cell reconstitution after alpha-beta-depleted transplantation in children. TCRdb independently ran MiXCR on the PCR reads; one entry per CDR3 protein. This sample carries hundreds of thousands of distinct CDR3 sequences, about an eighth of them seen once, and the ten largest clones take 2% to 2.5%. The starting material was PBMCs, mostly from graft donor cells, obtained 360 days after TCRalphabeta/CD19-depleted stem cell transplant. The receptors here all came from a male patient younger than 18 who had a stem cell transplant for acute myeloid leukemia, so the T cells may come from the graft donor. Each CDR3 is given with its conserved first and last residue. D genes are given only for firm matches. Clone size is shown for a subset of rows, as once, few, many or a class of expanded clone.

clone size	D gene	V gene	J gene	CDR3 length	CDR3 DNA	CDR3 protein
few	-	TRBV28	TRBJ2-7	10	TGTGCCAGCAGTTTGAGGGAGCAGTACTTC	CASSLREQYF
-	TRBD1	TRBV19	TRBJ1-1	15	TGTGCCAGTAGTGTCTACAGGGGGCTAGACACTGAAGCTTTCTTT	CASSVYRGLDTEAFF
few	-	TRBV20-1	TRBJ1-6	14	TGCAGTGCTAGAGATTGGGGGGTTGGGTCACCCCTCCACTTT	CSARDWGVGSPLHF
-	-	TRBV7-1	TRBJ2-1	16	TGTGCCATCAGCTCAGGGCTCCTCGGCTCCTACAATGAGCAGTTCTTC	CAISSGLLGSYNEQFF
few	TRBD2	TRBV28	TRBJ2-5	15	TGTGCCAGCACCTGGGGAGGGGTGGGTCTGGAGACCCAGTACTTC	CASTWGGVGLETQYF
-	TRBD2	TRBV2	TRBJ2-1	18	TGTGCCAGCAGTGGGACTAGCGGTAGCATTAGCTCCTACAATGAGCAGTTCTTC	CASSGTSGSISSYNEQFF
-	-	TRBV11-2	TRBJ2-5	17	TGTGCCAGCAGCTTAGAGGTTTGGGGCAGGGTAAAAGAGACCCAGTACTTC	CASSLEVWGRVKETQYF
few	-	TRBV12-3/TRBV12-4	TRBJ2-3	14	TGTGCCAGCGGCGGCGGTTCCAGCACAGATACGCAGTATTTT	CASGGGSSTDTQYF
-	TRBD2	TRBV7-3	TRBJ2-1	18	TGTGCCAGCAGCCCCGGGACTAGCGGTCCGGGGAGTCACAATGAGCAGTTCTTC	CASSPGTSGPGSHNEQFF
many	TRBD1	TRBV12-3/TRBV12-4	TRBJ1-4	14	TGTGCCAGCAGTCCCGGGACAGGGGGTGAAAAACTGTTTTTT	CASSPGTGGEKLFF
many	-	TRBV6-1	TRBJ2-1	14	TGTGCCAGCAGTCCCCACTGGTCCTACAATGAGCAGTTCTTC	CASSPHWSYNEQFF
-	TRBD2	TRBV3-1	TRBJ2-5	19	TGTGCCAGCAGCCAACCGACTCCGGGACTAGCGGGAACCTCGGAGACCCAGTACTTC	CASSQPTPGLAGTSETQYF
-	TRBD1	TRBV20-1	TRBJ2-3	12	TGCAGTGCTAGTGGGACAGCTAGGGCGCAGTATTTT	CSASGTARAQYF
-	-	TRBV27	TRBJ2-1	12	TGTGCCAGCTTAATCGGGAACAATGAGCAGTTCTTC	CASLIGNNEQFF
-	-	TRBV4-1	TRBJ2-1	16	TGCGCCAGCAGCCAAGTCTTGAGGGTACTCTACAATGAGCAGTTCTTC	CASSQVLRVLYNEQFF
few	-	TRBV9	TRBJ2-1	14	TGTGCCAGCAGCCCCCCCCCCGGGGCAAATGAGCAGTTCTTC	CASSPPPGANEQFF
-	-	TRBV28	TRBJ2-7	16	TGTGCCAGCAGTTTATATTTAGCGCCCTTGGGATACGAGCAGTACTTC	CASSLYLAPLGYEQYF
few	-	TRBV29-1	TRBJ2-1	15	TGCAGCGTTGACTCGATAGCAACCTACGGCAATGAGCAGTTCTTC	CSVDSIATYGNEQFF
few	-	TRBV2	TRBJ2-5	18	TGTGCCAGCAGCAGACAGGTCTCTTGGGGGGGAGAGTCAGAGACCCAGTACTTC	CASSRQVSWGGESETQYF
-	TRBD2	TRBV12-3/TRBV12-4	TRBJ2-1	15	TGTGCCAGCAGCCTTTGGGAGGGCCGGACCGATGAGCAGTTCTTC	CASSLWEGRTDEQFF
many	-	TRBV5-1	TRBJ2-3	16	TGCGCCAGCAGCTCGGGGTGGGACAAGACGCCCGATACGCAGTATTTT	CASSSGWDKTPDTQYF
-	-	TRBV7-9	TRBJ2-1	15	TGTGCCAGCAGCTCGGGACTTCTTACCTACAATGAGCAGTTCTTC	CASSSGLLTYNEQFF
many	-	TRBV12-3/TRBV12-4	TRBJ2-3	14	TGTGCCAGCAACCCGGGACCAAGCACAGATACGCAGTATTTT	CASNPGPSTDTQYF
many	TRBD1	TRBV29-1	TRBJ2-7	12	TGCAGCGTCGGGACAGACTCCTACGAGCAGTACTTC	CSVGTDSYEQYF
-	-	TRBV29-1	TRBJ2-2	16	TGCAGCGTTGGCGGTGCCAGGGGGGGAGACACCGGGGAGCTGTTTTTT	CSVGGARGGDTGELFF
-	-	TRBV20-1	TRBJ2-1	14	TGCAGTGCTAGAATACTGGAAGTCTACAATGAGCAGTTCTTC	CSARILEVYNEQFF
-	-	TRBV3-1	TRBJ2-3	11	TGTGCCAGCAGCCAAGAGGCTACGCAGTATTTT	CASSQEATQYF